This passage covers 5 T cell receptor beta chains from one sample sequenced in a study of early T cells in non-severe SARS-CoV-2 infection. MiXCR, run by TCRdb on the 5' RACE reads, gives a single entry per CDR3 protein. The table lists about 30,000 distinct CDR3 sequences, approximately 5.2% of them singletons. The source material was whole blood. These receptors were taken from an adult who was a healthcare worker with PCR-confirmed SARS-CoV-2 infection or an uninfected control (not recorded which).

This clonotype has more than one count but fewer than ten. This sequence joins TRBV2 and TRBJ2-7; no firm D call. The CDR3 length is 13 residues. CDR1 is SNHLY, CDR2 FYNNEI, per germline. V was cut by 6 bases and J by 0 bases, with 9 bases left in between. DNA of the CDR3: TGTGCCAGCAGCGAGTCTCCCTCCTACGAGCAGTACTTC. The encoded protein is CASSESPSYEQYF.

This clonotype appeared many times. CDR3 sequence reads: CASSQGGAYEQYF. The CDR3 region has the DNA TGTGCCAGCAGCCAGGGGGGGGCCTACGAGCAGTACTTC. The chain employs TRBV7-6 and TRBJ2-7; D is perhaps TRBD1 or TRBD2 (7 bases each). V shed 5 bases and J shed 2 bases, with 10 bases lying between them. Germline CDR1 reads SGHVS; CDR2 reads FNYEAQ. The CDR3 extends over 13 amino acids. Variable domain in full (rest from reference TRBV7-6 and TRBJ2-7): GAGVSQSPRYKVTKRGQDVALRCDPISGHVSLYWYRQALGQGPEFLTYFNYEAQQDKSGLPNDRFSAERPEGSISTLTIQRTEQRDSAMYRCASSQGGAYEQYFGPGTRLTVT.

This clonotype was counted many times. This chain joins TRBV7-9 and TRBJ2-2, with 9 bases identical to TRBD1. CDR1 is SEHNR, CDR2 FQNEAQ, per germline (reference sequence). V lost 5 bases to trimming and J lost 7 bases; unmatched junction nucleotides: 11. The CDR3 runs to 16 residues. The CDR3, as DNA: TGTGCCAGCAGCGTGATACCGGGACAGGGAGGCGGGGAGCTGTTTTTT. Translation gives CASSVIPGQGGGELFF.

The chain joins TRBV6-1 to TRBJ2-7; D possibly corresponds to TRBD1 (6 bases). Germline assignment: CDR1 MNHNS and CDR2 SASEGT. The V end lost 6 bases, the J end lost 3 bases, and 18 bases lay between the germline ends. The CDR3 is made up of 15 amino acids. The CDR3 sequence: CASSGDTVKIYEQYF. The CDR3 DNA is TGTGCCAGCAGCGGGGACACAGTGAAAATCTACGAGCAGTACTTC.

The CDR3 reads CASSLKASGGEQFF. CDR3 sequence (DNA): TGTGCCAGCAGCTTAAAGGCTAGCGGTGGTGAGCAGTTCTTC. The rearrangement links TRBV11-3 to TRBJ2-1; TRBD2 agrees at 7 bases. Germline-derived CDR1 and CDR2 are SGHNT and YENEEA. The CDR3 covers 14 residues. With 2 bases clipped from V and 9 bases from J, the junction kept 7 bases outside the gene matches. Full variable domain (missing parts from reference TRBV11-3 and TRBJ2-1): EAGVVQSPRYKIIEKKQPVAFWCNPISGHNTLYWYLQNLGQGPELLIRYENEEAVDDSQLPKDRFSAERLKGVDSTLKIQPAELGDSAVYLCASSLKASGGEQFFGPGTRLTVL.